This T cell receptor beta chain derives from a study of Graves' ophthalmopathy and Graves' hyperthyroidism. The study's findings and limits: At about 70% sensitivity and roughly 72% specificity, the model predicted progression of the ophthalmopathy. Blood was where most expanded thyroid clonotypes above 0.001 frequency also turned up. In separating ophthalmopathy from stable hyperthyroidism, a 13-signature model achieved 85% to 90% sensitivity and 81.08% specificity.

Germline CDR1 reads SEHNR; CDR2 reads FQNEAQ (reference sequence). This CDR3 region has 17 residues. Trimming removed 4 bases at V and 4 bases at J, with 23 bases between. With respect to this clonotype: Its antigen is unknown.

The study amplified TCR beta CDR3 regions using RNA transcripts. HTBI primers were used in a first-round RT-PCR, which preceded a second-round multiplex PCR. Each CDR3 protein is one row after TCRdb ran MiXCR on the multiplex PCR reads. Among some 1.1 million distinct CDR3 sequences listed, about 36% were seen once. The chain combines TRBV7-9 with TRBJ2-7; tentative D call: TRBD2 (8 bases). This TCR was sampled from an adult man with Graves' hyperthyroidism. Input material: peripheral blood or thyroid tissue (not recorded which). The CDR3 region is CASSSTDRAGGKYEQYF. CDR3 in DNA: TGTGCCAGCAGCTCCACCGACAGGGCGGGGGGTAAATACGAGCAGTACTTC.